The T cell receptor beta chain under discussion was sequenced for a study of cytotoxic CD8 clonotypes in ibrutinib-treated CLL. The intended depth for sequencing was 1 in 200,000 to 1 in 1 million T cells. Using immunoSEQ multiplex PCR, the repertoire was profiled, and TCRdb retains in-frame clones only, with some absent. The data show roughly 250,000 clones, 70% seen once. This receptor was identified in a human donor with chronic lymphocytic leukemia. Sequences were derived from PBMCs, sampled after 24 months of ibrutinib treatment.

CDR3 region: CASSLADFFQGLHGELFF. CDR3 DNA sequence: TGTGCCAGCAGCTTAGCGGACTTCTTCCAGGGTCTGCACGGGGAGCTGTTTTTT. The V and J genes are TRBV7-8 and TRBJ2-2; D tentatively reads TRBD1 or TRBD2 (5 bases each). The CDR3 loop spans 18 amino acids. The V gene's germline CDR1 is SGHVS and CDR2 FQNEAQ. Trimming took off 0 bases at V and 7 bases at J, with 21 bases between the two ends.